A single TCR beta chain is shown here with its context. Antigen unknown. Other nucleotide sequences from this sample produce the same CDR3. This sample is drawn from a study of siplizumab effects on memory and regulatory T cells. Germline V gene lookup returns CDR1 LNHNV and CDR2 YYDKDF (reference sequence). The CDR3 has 14 amino acids. V dropped 1 base and J dropped 4; count of bases not matched to a gene: 1. Study conclusions and caveats: Unstimulated subset assignment was obtained for only a minor fraction of alloreactive clones. The apparent diversity of naive T cells exceeded that of memory cells, and naive T cells seemed to make a major contribution to the alloresponse.

The data were produced by immunoSEQ multiplex PCR, yet TCRdb's version contains in-frame clones alone and is incomplete. This sample has more than 95,000 clones, with 93% found just once. The source is a human donor in good health. The rearrangement links TRBV15 to TRBJ1-5; 7 nucleotides match TRBD1. Material for sequencing was Tregs sorted from blood. The CDR3 spells CATSRVQGNQPQHF. CDR3 nucleotides: TGTGCCACCAGCAGAGTACAGGGGAATCAGCCCCAGCATTTT.